This T cell receptor beta chain comes out of a study of CD8+CD57+ T cells in acquired aplastic anemia. V lost 1 base and J lost 4, with 10 bases in between. Looked up from germline, CDR1 is MGHDK and CDR2 is SYGVNS. The CDR3 has 14 amino acids. Whoever was chosen for sequencing had shown CD8+CD57+ cell expansion by flow cytometry. Genomic DNA constituted the template upon which TCR beta VDJ and CDR3 profiling was performed. TCRdb ran MiXCR on the reads and lists one entry per CDR3 protein. The top ten clones hold 1.3% of a sample with under 350,000 distinct CDR3 sequences, roughly 59% of them seen once.

Sequencing was performed on sorted CD4+, CD8+, or CD8+CD57+ T cells (not recorded which) from PBMCs. The chain has TRBV25-1 and TRBJ2-5, with D uncertain. The receptor comes from a human donor with aplastic anemia. CDR3 amino acids: CASSESATTETQYF. The CDR3 DNA follows: TGTGCCAGCAGTGAATCTGCGACAACAGAGACCCAGTACTTC.